A selection of T cell receptor beta chains follows, all from one sample in a study of regulatory T cells in long-lasting Graves disease. MiXCR was run by TCRdb on the multiplex PCR reads, yielding one entry per CDR3 protein. The table has more than 650,000 distinct CDR3 sequences, 30% seen once; the top ten hold around 42%. Sequences were derived from peripheral blood mononuclear cells (PBMCs), sampled when the disease was refractory, from a patient treated with antithyroid drugs. These receptor sequences come from a female donor with Graves disease. The CDR3 runs from the conserved cysteine through the conserved F or W. A D gene is named only where the DNA matches it firmly. Clone size, where shown, is once, few, many, or a class for clones that have expanded.

v_gene	abundance	d_gene	j_gene	len	CDR3aa	CDR3nt
TRBV11-2	many	-	TRBJ1-2	13	CASSSLQGRGYTF	TGTGCCAGCAGCTCATTACAGGGACGTGGCTACACCTTC
TRBV2	many	TRBD2	TRBJ2-7	15	CASIGLASGIYEQYF	TGTGCCAGCATTGGATTGGCTAGCGGGATCTACGAGCAGTACTTC
TRBV7-2	-	-	TRBJ2-7	16	CASSSSPGTADYEQYF	TGTGCCAGCAGCTCCTCTCCCGGGACGGCGGACTACGAGCAGTACTTC
TRBV11-2	many	-	TRBJ2-7	16	CASSLDGQGSLSEQYF	TGTGCCAGCAGCTTAGATGGGCAGGGTAGCCTATCCGAGCAGTACTTC
TRBV27	-	-	TRBJ2-6	20	CASSLAGNNIYTSGANVLTF	TGTGCCAGCAGTTTAGCAGGGAACAACATCTACACCTCTGGGGCCAACGTCCTGACTTTC
TRBV7-2	few	TRBD1	TRBJ1-2	14	CASSPRQGARGYTF	TGTGCCAGCAGCCCGCGACAGGGGGCGAGGGGCTACACCTTC
TRBV7-3	-	-	TRBJ1-1	15	CASSRDTVLNTEAFF	TGTGCCAGCAGCCGGGACACCGTTTTGAACACTGAAGCTTTCTTT
TRBV20-1	-	TRBD2	TRBJ2-7	14	CGATLGLAGDEQYF	TGCGGTGCTACCCTCGGGCTAGCGGGAGACGAGCAGTACTTC
TRBV6-5	-	TRBD2	TRBJ2-1	15	CASSYSSAGGNEQFF	TGTGCCAGCAGTTATAGTTCGGCGGGAGGGAATGAGCAGTTCTTC
TRBV12-3/TRBV12-4	many	-	TRBJ2-4	16	CASSGLGGRSKNIQYF	TGTGCCAGCAGCGGTCTTGGGGGGCGCAGCAAAAACATTCAGTACTTC
TRBV29-1	-	-	TRBJ2-7	12	CSVHGETYEQYF	TGCAGCGTCCATGGGGAGACCTACGAGCAGTACTTC
TRBV15	-	-	TRBJ1-4	15	CATSRSPGFGEKLFF	TGTGCCACCAGCAGGTCTCCGGGCTTTGGTGAAAAACTGTTTTTT
TRBV10-3	few	TRBD1	TRBJ1-5	14	CAISTGENNQPQHF	TGTGCCATCAGCACAGGGGAGAACAATCAGCCCCAGCATTTT
TRBV6-1	few	-	TRBJ1-5	13	CASMTHSNQPQHF	TGTGCCAGCATGACGCATAGCAATCAGCCCCAGCATTTT
TRBV29-1	-	TRBD1	TRBJ1-2	14	CSVGQQGSNYGYTF	TGCAGCGTTGGTCAACAGGGGAGTAACTATGGCTACACCTTC
TRBV18	-	-	TRBJ1-2	14	CASSVVTDYYGYTF	TGTGCCAGCTCGGTAGTTACAGACTACTATGGCTACACCTTC
TRBV20-1	few	TRBD1	TRBJ1-1	11	CSALTGAEAFF	TGCAGTGCTCTCACAGGGGCTGAAGCTTTCTTT
TRBV27	few	TRBD1	TRBJ1-1	14	CASSLGRGTTEAFF	TGTGCCAGCAGTTTAGGCAGGGGGACCACTGAAGCTTTCTTT
TRBV15	-	TRBD1	TRBJ2-5	16	CATSVKGGLGQETQYF	TGTGCCACCAGCGTAAAAGGGGGCCTGGGGCAAGAGACCCAGTACTTC
TRBV13	-	-	TRBJ2-5	14	CASSLRSGEETQYF	TGTGCCAGCAGCTTAAGGTCAGGGGAAGAGACCCAGTACTTC
TRBV9	-	-	TRBJ1-1	15	CASSPTNLRSTEAFF	TGTGCCAGCAGCCCCACCAATTTACGGAGCACTGAAGCTTTCTTT
TRBV12-3/TRBV12-4	many	-	TRBJ2-7	12	CASSLALYEQYF	TGTGCCAGCAGTTTAGCGCTATACGAGCAGTACTTC
TRBV12-3/TRBV12-4	many	TRBD1	TRBJ2-7	15	CASKLRGTGNYEQYF	TGTGCCAGCAAACTACGGGGGACAGGGAATTACGAGCAGTACTTC
TRBV6-1	-	-	TRBJ2-6	16	CASTRGGASGANVLTF	TGTGCCAGCACCAGGGGGGGCGCCTCTGGGGCCAACGTCCTGACTTTC
TRBV19	few	-	TRBJ2-7	13	CASMGGEVYEQYF	TGTGCCAGTATGGGCGGTGAGGTCTACGAGCAGTACTTC
TRBV19	-	-	TRBJ1-1	13	CASRGTAYTEAFF	TGTGCCAGTAGGGGGACGGCTTACACTGAAGCTTTCTTT
TRBV28	many	TRBD1	TRBJ1-3	19	CASSTRTVRGQWPGNTIYF	TGTGCCAGCAGTACCCGGACAGTCAGGGGGCAGTGGCCTGGAAACACCATATATTTT
TRBV20-1	-	-	TRBJ1-4	17	CSARDPGYRVTNEKLFF	TGCAGTGCTAGAGATCCGGGGTATCGAGTAACTAATGAAAAACTGTTTTTT
TRBV12-3/TRBV12-4	-	-	TRBJ2-1	12	CASSFGNNEQFF	TGTGCCAGCAGTTTTGGGAACAATGAGCAGTTCTTC
TRBV12-5	many	TRBD1	TRBJ1-1	16	CASGLPRQGAIPEAFF	TGTGCTAGTGGTTTGCCACGACAGGGGGCGATCCCTGAAGCTTTCTTT
TRBV10-1	-	-	TRBJ2-7	14	CASLIQGKMYEQYF	TGCGCCAGCCTTATCCAGGGGAAAATGTACGAGCAGTACTTC
TRBV24-1	few	-	TRBJ2-2	15	CATSGPFPNTGELFF	TGTGCCACCAGTGGTCCTTTCCCGAACACCGGGGAGCTGTTTTTT
TRBV28	-	TRBD2	TRBJ2-3	18	CASSLGGLAGVITDTQYF	TGTGCCAGCAGTTTAGGAGGACTAGCGGGAGTGATCACAGATACGCAGTATTTT
TRBV7-9	few	TRBD1	TRBJ1-6	15	CASSLEGTGTSPLHF	TGTGCCAGCAGCTTAGAAGGGACAGGGACTTCACCCCTCCACTTT
TRBV3-1	few	-	TRBJ2-2	16	CASSQVTGLNTGELFF	TGTGCCAGCAGCCAAGTCACGGGCCTGAACACCGGGGAGCTGTTTTTT
TRBV19	few	-	TRBJ2-5	13	CASRSRGGETQYF	TGTGCCAGTAGGTCCAGGGGTGGAGAGACCCAGTACTTC
TRBV19	-	-	TRBJ2-7	15	CASSWSSDLGYEQYF	TGTGCCAGTAGTTGGTCATCAGACCTAGGGTACGAGCAGTACTTC
TRBV10-1	-	TRBD1	TRBJ1-2	13	CATSTGSNYGYTF	TGCGCCACCTCGACAGGGTCTAACTATGGCTACACCTTC
TRBV12-3/TRBV12-4	many	TRBD1	TRBJ1-2	14	CASSTGTDNYGYTF	TGTGCCAGCAGTACCGGGACAGACAACTATGGCTACACCTTC
TRBV10-3	-	-	TRBJ1-6	14	CAISAGGASRGLHF	TGTGCCATCAGTGCGGGGGGGGCCTCGAGGGGCCTCCACTTT
TRBV3-1	few	-	TRBJ1-6	16	CASSQDLPGRNSPLHF	TGTGCCAGCAGCCAAGATCTCCCGGGAAGGAATTCACCCCTCCACTTT
TRBV19	few	-	TRBJ1-1	15	CASSPLQGGGTEAFF	TGTGCCAGTAGTCCCCTACAGGGTGGAGGCACTGAAGCTTTCTTT
TRBV9	-	-	TRBJ1-1	14	CASSVVVVLTEAFF	TGTGCCAGCAGCGTAGTGGTAGTACTCACTGAAGCTTTCTTT
TRBV12-3/TRBV12-4	few	-	TRBJ1-1	13	CASRDPRNTEAFF	TGTGCCAGCAGGGACCCCAGGAACACTGAAGCTTTCTTT
TRBV18	-	-	TRBJ1-5	14	CASSPQASNQPQHF	TGTGCCAGCTCACCGCAGGCTAGCAATCAGCCCCAGCATTTT